This TCR beta chain originates from a study of T cells in Graves' hyperthyroidism and ophthalmopathy. Losses at the gene ends were 4 bases for V and 10 bases for J; bases not matched to a gene: 6. This CDR3 is built from 15 residues. Patients between 18 and 65 years old had hyperthyroidism, newly diagnosed and lasting under 2 months. It was uncontrolled infection, other autoimmune disease, pregnancy or lactation that excluded patients. Every diagnosis used clinical symptoms, serum thyroxine and TRAb, thyroid ultrasound and orbital computed tomography. There were TCR beta CDR3 regions amplified from RNA transcripts. The TCR CDR3 was amplified in a first-round RT-PCR using the HTBI primer set. TCRdb redid the calling of the multiplex PCR reads with MiXCR, one entry per CDR3 protein. The profile shows around 690,000 distinct CDR3 sequences, roughly a sixth of them singletons.

This sequence joins TRBV12-3 or TRBV12-4 and TRBJ2-1; TRBD2 matches at 14 bases. This clonotype originated in a man aged 45-65 years with Graves' hyperthyroidism. Material: blood. In DNA form, the CDR3 reads TGTGCCAGCAGTTCGGGACTAGCGGGAGCGTCGGAGCAGTTCTTC. Its translation is CASSSGLAGASEQFF.